The T cell receptor (beta chain) described here comes from a study of blood T cell repertoires in COVID-19. In the study overall: Researchers got acute and convalescent COVID-19 samples from the United States, Italy and Spain. PBMCs, B-cell-depleted T cells, or T cells provided the cDNA or gDNA that made up the material.

Method: immunoSEQ multiplex PCR; TCRdb's copy keeps in-frame clones and lacks some. The sample consists of about 190,000 clones, around 79% of them appearing once. This TCR came from a woman aged 70-85 years with acute or convalescent COVID-19. Specimen: peripheral blood.

CDR3 nucleotide sequence: TGCAGCGTTGAAGGGCAGGGGGGAGAGCAGTTCTTC. Protein: CSVEGQGGEQFF. The V gene is TRBV29-1, the J gene TRBJ2-1; D is possibly TRBD1 (7 bases). The CDR3 runs to 12 residues. The ends were cut back, 1 base at V and 10 bases at J, with 11 bases in the middle. Germline CDR1 is SQVTM and CDR2 is ANQGSEA.